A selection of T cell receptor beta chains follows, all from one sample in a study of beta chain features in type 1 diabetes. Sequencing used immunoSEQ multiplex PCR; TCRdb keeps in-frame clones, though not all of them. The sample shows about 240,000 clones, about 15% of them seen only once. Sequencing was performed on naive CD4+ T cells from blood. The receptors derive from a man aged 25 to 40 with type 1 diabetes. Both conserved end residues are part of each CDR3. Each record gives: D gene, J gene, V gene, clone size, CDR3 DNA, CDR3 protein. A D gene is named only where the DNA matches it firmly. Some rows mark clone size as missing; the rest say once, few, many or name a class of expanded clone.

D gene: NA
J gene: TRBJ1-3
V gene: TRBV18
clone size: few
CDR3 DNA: TGTGCCAGCTCACCACCGGTCCGGGTCAGCTCTGGAAACACCATATATTTT
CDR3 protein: CASSPPVRVSSGNTIYF

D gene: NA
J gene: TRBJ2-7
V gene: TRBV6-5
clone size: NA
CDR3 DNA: TGTGCCAGCAGTTACGGGTATGGGCCATACGAGCAGTACTTC
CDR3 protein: CASSYGYGPYEQYF

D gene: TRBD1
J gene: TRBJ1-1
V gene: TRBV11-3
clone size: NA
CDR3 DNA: TGTGCCAGCAGCTTAGGGGACAGGGTGTCCGGGGACACTGAAGCTTTCTTT
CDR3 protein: CASSLGDRVSGDTEAFF

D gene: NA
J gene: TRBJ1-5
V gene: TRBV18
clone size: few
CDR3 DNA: TGTGCCAGCTCATCCGGACTTTCCCATAGCAATCAGCCCCAGCATTTT
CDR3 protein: CASSSGLSHSNQPQHF

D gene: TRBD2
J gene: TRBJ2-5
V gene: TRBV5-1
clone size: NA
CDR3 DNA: TGCGCCAGCAGCTTCCTAGCGGAAGAGACCCAGTACTTC
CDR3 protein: CASSFLAEETQYF

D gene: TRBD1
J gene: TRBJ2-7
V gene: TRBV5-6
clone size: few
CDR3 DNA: TGTGCCAGCAGCCCCAAGACAGGGGGAAACGAGCAGTACTTC
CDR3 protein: CASSPKTGGNEQYF

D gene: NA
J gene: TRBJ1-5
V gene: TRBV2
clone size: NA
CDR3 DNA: TGTGCCAGCAGTGATATTAGCAATCAGCCCCAGCATTTT
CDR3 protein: CASSDISNQPQHF

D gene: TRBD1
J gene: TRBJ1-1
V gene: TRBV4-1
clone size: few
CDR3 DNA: TGTGCCAGCAGCCCGTCGGACAGGGTGAACACTGAAGCTTTCTTT
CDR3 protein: CASSPSDRVNTEAFF

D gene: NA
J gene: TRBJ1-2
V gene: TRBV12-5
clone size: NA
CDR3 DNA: TGTGCTAGTGGGCGACAGGAGAGCCACTACACCTTC
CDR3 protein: CASGRQESHYTF

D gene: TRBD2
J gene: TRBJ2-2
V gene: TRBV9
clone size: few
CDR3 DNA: TGTGCCAGCAGCCTCCAGAGTAGTAGCGGGAGGCCCGGGGAGCTGTTTTTT
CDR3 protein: CASSLQSSSGRPGELFF

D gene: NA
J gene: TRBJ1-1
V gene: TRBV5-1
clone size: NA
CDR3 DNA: TGCGCCAGCAGCTTGGAGTTTAGCACTGAAGCTTTCTTT
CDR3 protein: CASSLEFSTEAFF

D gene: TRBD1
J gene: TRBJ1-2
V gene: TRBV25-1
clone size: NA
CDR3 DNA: TGTGCCAGCAGTCCATCCACAGGGGTTAACTATGGCTACACCTTC
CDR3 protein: CASSPSTGVNYGYTF

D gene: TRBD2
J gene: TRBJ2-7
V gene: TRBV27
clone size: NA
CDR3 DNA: TGTGCCAGCAGTGCGACGGGACTAGCGGGAGGGCCATTAAACGAGCAGTACTTC
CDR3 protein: CASSATGLAGGPLNEQYF

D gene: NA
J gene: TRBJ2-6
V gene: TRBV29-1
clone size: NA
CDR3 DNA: TGCAGCGCCCACTCTGGGGCCAACGTCCTGACTTTC
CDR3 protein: CSAHSGANVLTF

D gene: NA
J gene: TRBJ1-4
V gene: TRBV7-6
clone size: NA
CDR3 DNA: TGTGCCAGCAGCCCTAGCGCCGGGAGAGTTAATGAAAAACTGTTTTTT
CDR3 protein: CASSPSAGRVNEKLFF

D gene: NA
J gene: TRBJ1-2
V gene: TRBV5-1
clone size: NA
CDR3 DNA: TGCGCCAGCAGCTTGTCAACGGGTGCTAACTATGGCTACACCTTC
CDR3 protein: CASSLSTGANYGYTF

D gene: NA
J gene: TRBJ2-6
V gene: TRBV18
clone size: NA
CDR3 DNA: TGTGCCAGCTCACCGACAAATGGGGCCAACGTCCTGACTTTC
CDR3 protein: CASSPTNGANVLTF

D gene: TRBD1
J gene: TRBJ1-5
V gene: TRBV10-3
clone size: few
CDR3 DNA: TGTGCCATCAGTGAGGGACAGGGGAGTAGTCAGCCCCAGCATTTT
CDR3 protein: CAISEGQGSSQPQHF

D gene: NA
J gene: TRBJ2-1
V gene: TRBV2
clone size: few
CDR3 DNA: TGTGCCACCACTCGATACTCCTACAATGAGCAGTTCTTC
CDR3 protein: CATTRYSYNEQFF

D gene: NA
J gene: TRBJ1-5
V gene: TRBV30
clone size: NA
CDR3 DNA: TGTGCCTGGAGTCGGCAGGATAATCAGCCCCAGCATTTT
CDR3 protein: CAWSRQDNQPQHF

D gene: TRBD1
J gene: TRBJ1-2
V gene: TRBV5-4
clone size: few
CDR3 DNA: TGTGCCAGCAGCTTGGGGGGGACAGACCCTCACTATGGCTACACCTTC
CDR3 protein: CASSLGGTDPHYGYTF

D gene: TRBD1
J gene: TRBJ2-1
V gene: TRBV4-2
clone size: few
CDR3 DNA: TGTGCCAGCAGCTTCATCGGACAGGGGGCGAGGAATGAGCAGTTCTTC
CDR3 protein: CASSFIGQGARNEQFF

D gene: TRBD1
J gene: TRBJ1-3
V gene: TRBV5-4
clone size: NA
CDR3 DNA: TGTGCCAGCAGCTTGGGGACAGGGGCTGGAAACACCATATATTTT
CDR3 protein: CASSLGTGAGNTIYF

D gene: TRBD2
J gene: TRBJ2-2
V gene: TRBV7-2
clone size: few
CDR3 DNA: TGTGCCAGCAGCCAGACTAGCGGGGGGCCCGGGGAGCTGTTTTTT
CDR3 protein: CASSQTSGGPGELFF

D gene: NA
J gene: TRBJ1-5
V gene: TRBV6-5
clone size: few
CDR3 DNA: TGTGCCAGCATGGCAGGGTGGAATCAGCCCCAGCATTTT
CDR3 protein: CASMAGWNQPQHF

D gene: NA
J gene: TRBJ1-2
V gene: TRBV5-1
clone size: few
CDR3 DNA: TGCGCCAGCAGCCCTGGTGGTGTATGGACAGACTATGGCTACACCTTC
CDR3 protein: CASSPGGVWTDYGYTF

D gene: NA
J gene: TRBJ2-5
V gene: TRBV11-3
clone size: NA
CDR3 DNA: TGTGCCAGCCGACGGGGGGCCGGGGAGACCCAGTACTTC
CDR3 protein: CASRRGAGETQYF

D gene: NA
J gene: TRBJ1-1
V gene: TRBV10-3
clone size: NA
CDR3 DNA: TGTGCCATCAGTGAGAGGGGGACGGAAAACACTGAAGCTTTCTTT
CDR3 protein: CAISERGTENTEAFF

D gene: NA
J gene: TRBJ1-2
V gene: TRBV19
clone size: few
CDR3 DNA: TGTGCCAGTAGTACCCGCGGGGACTATGGCTACACCTTC
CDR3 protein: CASSTRGDYGYTF

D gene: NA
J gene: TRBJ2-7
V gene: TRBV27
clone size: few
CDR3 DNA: TGTGCCAGCACCCTGGACACCGGGGGTTCCTACGAGCAGTACTTC
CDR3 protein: CASTLDTGGSYEQYF

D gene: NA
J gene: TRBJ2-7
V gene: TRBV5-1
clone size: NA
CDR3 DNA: TGCGCCAGCAGCTTGGCAGGCCTAGCAAGCTACGAGCAGTACTTC
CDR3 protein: CASSLAGLASYEQYF

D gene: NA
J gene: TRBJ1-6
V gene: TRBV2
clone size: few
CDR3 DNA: TGTGCCAGCAGGGTACAGGGTGGCTATAATTCACCCCTCCACTTT
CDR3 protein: CASRVQGGYNSPLHF

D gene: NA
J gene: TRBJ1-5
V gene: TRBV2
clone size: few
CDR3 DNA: TGTGCCAGCAGTGAGCTGAGGGTCGATCAGCCCCAGCATTTT
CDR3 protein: CASSELRVDQPQHF

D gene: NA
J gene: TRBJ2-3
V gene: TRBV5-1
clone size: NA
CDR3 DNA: TGCGCCAGCAGCTTGGTCAGTAGCACAGATACGCAGTATTTT
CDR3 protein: CASSLVSSTDTQYF

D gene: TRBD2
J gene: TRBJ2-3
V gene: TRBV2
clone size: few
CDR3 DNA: TGTGCCAGCAGCCTCCTAGCGGGCGGCACAGATACGCAGTATTTT
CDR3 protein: CASSLLAGGTDTQYF

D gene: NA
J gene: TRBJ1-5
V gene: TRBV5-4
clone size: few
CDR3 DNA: TGTGCCAGCAGCTTGGCAGGCAATCAGCCCCAGCATTTT
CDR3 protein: CASSLAGNQPQHF

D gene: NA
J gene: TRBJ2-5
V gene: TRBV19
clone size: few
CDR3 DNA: TGTGCCAGTAGCCTTAGTGTTTACCAAGAGACCCAGTACTTC
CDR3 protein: CASSLSVYQETQYF

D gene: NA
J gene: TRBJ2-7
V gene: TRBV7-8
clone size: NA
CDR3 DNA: TGTGCCAGCAGCGGCCACAGGGCCGACGAGCAGTACTTC
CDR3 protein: CASSGHRADEQYF

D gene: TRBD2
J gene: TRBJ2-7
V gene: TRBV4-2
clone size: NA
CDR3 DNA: TGTGCCAGCAGCCCCTCGGGAGGACCGCTGGGTGAGCAGTACTTC
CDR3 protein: CASSPSGGPLGEQYF

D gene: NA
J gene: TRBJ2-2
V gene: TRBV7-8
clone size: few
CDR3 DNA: TGTGCCAGCAGCACTTCTGGGGAGCTGTTTTTT
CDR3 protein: CASSTSGELFF

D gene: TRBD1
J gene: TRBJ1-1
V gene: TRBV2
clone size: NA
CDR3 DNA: TGTGCCAGCAGCCAGGGGTTGGCGGACAGGGAAGCTTTCTTT
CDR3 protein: CASSQGLADREAFF

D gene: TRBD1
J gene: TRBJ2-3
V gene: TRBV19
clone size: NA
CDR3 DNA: TGTGCCAGTAGCCTCAACAGGGGTAAGACAGATACGCAGTATTTT
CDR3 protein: CASSLNRGKTDTQYF

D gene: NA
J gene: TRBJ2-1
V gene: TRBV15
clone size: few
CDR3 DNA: TGTGCCACCAGCAGAGGTGGGAGCGACAATGAGCAGTTCTTC
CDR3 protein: CATSRGGSDNEQFF

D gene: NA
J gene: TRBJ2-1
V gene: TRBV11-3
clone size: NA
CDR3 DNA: TGTGCCAGCAGCTTAGAGCCCCTTCCGGGTAATGAGCAGTTCTTC
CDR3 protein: CASSLEPLPGNEQFF

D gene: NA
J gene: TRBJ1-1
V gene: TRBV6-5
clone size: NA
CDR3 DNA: TGTGCCAGTTTATCAGTCACTGAAGCTTTCTTT
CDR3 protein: CASLSVTEAFF